This TCR beta chain was observed in a study of somatic mutations in cytotoxic T cells in rheumatoid arthritis. Only in-frame clones appear in the TCRdb table, and some are missing; sequencing was by immunoSEQ multiplex PCR. The sample has roughly 4,500 clones, about 80% seen once. V lost 4 bases to trimming and J lost 9 bases; unmatched junction nucleotides: 12. The germline V gene encodes CDR1 SGHVS and CDR2 FQNEAQ. The CDR3 covers 16 residues. Positive magnetic bead selection isolated CD4+ and CD8+ cells, and flow cytometry checked purity. The rearrangement links TRBV7-8 to TRBJ1-6, with 7 positions matching TRBD1. Sequencing input: CD8+ T cells sorted from blood. The sequence was collected from a woman aged 60-75 years with rheumatoid arthritis. The CDR3 bases are TGTGCCAGCAGCTCCCGACAGGGCTCAACGGGTTCACCCCTCCACTTT. It yields the protein CASSSRQGSTGSPLHF. Combining the CDR3 with reference TRBV7-8 and TRBJ1-6 gives the whole variable domain GAGVSQSPRYKVAKRGQDVALRCDPISGHVSLFWYQQALGQGPEFLTYFQNEAQLDKSGLPSDRFFAERPEGSVSTLKIQRTQQEDSAVYLCASSSRQGSTGSPLHFGNGTRLTVT.